These 25 T cell receptor beta chains were sequenced from one sample in a study of metastatic and nonmetastatic thyroid tumors. TCRdb reprocessed the PCR reads via MiXCR. There are approximately 35,000 clones in the sample; around 16% occur only once, and about 19% lies in the top ten. No treatment had been given to any patient before thyroid surgery. Sequenced sample: blood. The receptors were sampled from a male donor with papillary thyroid cancer or a benign thyroid nodule (not recorded which). Some clones in this sample may be carry-over from other donors' samples.

This clone was seen repeatedly, ten times or more. The chain has TRBV19 and TRBJ1-4, with D hard to call. Looked up from germline, CDR1 is LNHDA and CDR2 is SQIVND (reference sequence). This CDR3 is 16 amino acids long. The V gene lost 1 base and the J gene lost 8 bases, with 17 bases spanning the gap. The DNA for the CDR3 is TGTGCCAGTAGTATAGGGGGAAGAGGGCCCTGGGAAAAACTGTTTTTT. Its translation is CASSIGGRGPWEKLFF.

This clone was counted at least ten times. The CDR3 DNA follows: TGTGCCAGCAAGCTAGCGCCGACCGATACGCAGTATTTT. Translating gives CASKLAPTDTQYF. The rearrangement links TRBV28 to TRBJ2-3, with a possible D match to TRBD2 (6 bases). Per the germline V gene, CDR1 is MDHEN and CDR2 is SYDVKM. V was clipped by 7 bases and J by 6 bases, with 14 bases between them. The CDR3 sequence is 13 residues long.

This clone was seen repeatedly, ten times or more. The V call is TRBV7-8, the J call TRBJ1-5, with D unclear. The CDR3 has 14 amino acids. Trimming stripped 4 bases from V and 7 bases from J, with 14 bases between. Germline CDR1 reads SGHVS; CDR2 reads FQNEAQ. This CDR3 is CASSSGGGGQPQHF. Here the CDR3 DNA reads TGTGCCAGCAGCTCGGGAGGAGGCGGGCAGCCCCAGCATTTT.

This clone was seen many times. The rearrangement links TRBV7-9 to TRBJ2-2; TRBD1 aligns across 9 bases. CDR3 length equals 15 residues. After removal of 4 bases from V and 7 bases from J, the junction contained 7 bases not matched to a gene. The germline V gene encodes CDR1 SEHNR and CDR2 FQNEAQ (reference sequence). The CDR3 reads CASSSAGTGYGELFF. CDR3 DNA sequence: TGTGCCAGCAGCTCAGCCGGGACAGGGTACGGGGAGCTGTTTTTT.

This clone was counted ten times or more. V and J are TRBV10-1 and TRBJ2-1, with D possibly being TRBD2 (6 bases). CDR3 size: 17 residues. V shed 0 bases and J shed 9 bases, with 21 bases lying between them. The germline gives CDR1 WNHNN, CDR2 SYGVQD (reference sequence). CDR3 sequence reads: CASSESKFGTANGEQFF. The CDR3 region has the DNA TGCGCCAGCAGTGAGTCGAAGTTCGGGACTGCCAATGGTGAGCAGTTCTTC.

In this sample, this clone turned up a few times. The chain has TRBV2 and TRBJ2-7; D is perhaps TRBD1 or TRBD2 (5 bases each). V lost 8 bases to trimming and J lost 6 bases, with 17 bases between them. Germline CDR1 SNHLY, CDR2 FYNNEI. The CDR3 is 13 amino acids. The CDR3 region is CASSGQTGGEQYF. In nucleotides, the CDR3 is TGTGCCAGCTCGGGGCAGACGGGCGGCGAGCAGTACTTC.

In this sample, this clone turned up many times. The CDR3 coding sequence is TGTGCCAGCAGCCAATTTGGGGGAGATGAAGCTTTCTTT. Its protein is CASSQFGGDEAFF. The chain uses TRBV3-1 and TRBJ1-1; possibly TRBD1 for D (5 bases). The CDR3 contains 13 residues. Trimming took 2 bases from V and 7 from J, leaving 11 bases between them. CDR1 is LGHDT and CDR2 is YNNKEL in the germline V gene (reference sequence).

This clone occurred many times. The chain carries TRBV27 and TRBJ2-1; the match to TRBD2 covers 14 bases. The CDR3 consists of 14 residues. V was pared by 10 bases and J by 10 bases, with 9 bases of the junction left unmatched. CDR1 is MNHEY, CDR2 SMNVEV, per germline (reference sequence). CDR3 protein: CAIARLAGGSEQFF. The DNA for the CDR3 is TGTGCCATCGCTAGACTAGCGGGAGGGAGCGAGCAGTTCTTC.

This clone was counted a few times. Mismatch with germline at one junction end may stem from a read error. V is TRBV28 and J is TRBJ1-5, with unresolved D. CDR3 length: 16 residues. Germline V CDR1 and CDR2: MDHEN, SYDVKM. The CDR3 reads CASSLSGSPGNRPQHF. CDR3 bases: TGTGCCAGCAGTTTATCCGGGAGCCCTGGGAATCGGCCCCAGCATTTT. Filled out from reference TRBV28 and TRBJ1-5, the complete variable domain reads DVKVTQSSRYLVKRTGEKVFLECVQDMDHENMFWYRQDPGLGLRLIYFSYDVKMKEKGDIPEGYSVSREKKERFSLILESASTNQTSMYLCASSLSGSPGNRPQHFGDGTRLSIL.

V is TRBV6-2 or TRBV6-3 and J is TRBJ2-5; D not resolved. This CDR3 region has 14 residues. From germline, CDR1 is MNHEY and CDR2 SVGEGT. The V gene lost 5 bases and the J gene lost 2 bases, with 12 bases spanning the gap. The chain's CDR3 is CASSLSHPQETQYF. The CDR3 DNA sequence: TGTGCCAGCAGTCTGTCGCACCCTCAAGAGACCCAGTACTTC.

This clone was seen many times. The genes are TRBV30 and TRBJ2-5, with 9 bases fitting TRBD2. The V segment lost 3 bases and the J segment 5 bases; nucleotides outside the gene matches: 7. Germline V gene data show CDR1 as GTSNPN and CDR2 as SVGIG (reference sequence). This CDR3 comprises 14 residues. The CDR3 DNA reads as TGTGCCTGGAGCCCAGGACTAGCGAAGGAGACCCAGTACTTC. Its protein product is CAWSPGLAKETQYF.

The CDR3: CASSLFPPARGPGANVLTF. The CDR3 DNA sequence: TGTGCCAGCAGTTTATTCCCTCCGGCGCGGGGGCCTGGGGCCAACGTCCTGACTTTC. The rearrangement uses TRBV27 and TRBJ2-6; TRBD2 is a possible D gene (7 bases). With 1 base removed from V and 2 bases from J, the gap between germline ends came to 18 bases. Germline CDR1 and CDR2: MNHEY and SMNVEV (reference sequence). The CDR3 runs to 19 residues.

In the case of this clone: A much larger clone differs by one base, so this may be a read error. This chain links TRBV4-1 with TRBJ2-5, with TRBD2 matching over 7 bases. There are 15 residues in the CDR3. Germline assignment: CDR1 MGHRA and CDR2 YSYEKL. The CDR3 spells CANSPAVRGRETQYF. The CDR3 nucleotides are TGCGCCAACAGCCCCGCCGTGCGGGGGAGGGAGACCCAGTACTTC.

This clone occurred many times. V usage is TRBV20-1 and J usage is TRBJ2-7; TRBD2 matches at 14 bases. The CDR3 loop spans 20 amino acids. Germline-derived CDR1 and CDR2 are DFQATT and SNEGSKA (reference sequence). V lost 0 bases, J lost 0 bases, and 13 bases stayed unmatched. The CDR3 DNA sequence: TGCAGTGCTAGAGACCAAGGGACTAGCGGGAGAATACCAAGCTCCTACGAGCAGTACTTC. This gives the protein CSARDQGTSGRIPSSYEQYF.

This clone was recorded at least ten times. The chain combines TRBV12-5 with TRBJ2-3; D might be TRBD2 (6 bases). CDR1 and CDR2 from the germline V gene are LGHNT and FRNRAP. The CDR3 sequence is 11 residues long. V dropped 1 base and J dropped 11 bases, with 7 bases sitting between them. The CDR3 loop is CASGLGRVQYF. CDR3 nucleotides: TGTGCTAGTGGTTTGGGGAGGGTGCAGTATTTT.

The chain is built from TRBV5-4 and TRBJ1-1; D might be TRBD1 (6 bases). The germline CDR1 and CDR2 sequences are SGHNT and YYREEE (reference sequence). V lost 2 bases to trimming and J lost 7 bases, with 12 bases between them. The CDR3 runs to 13 residues. The CDR3 DNA is TGTGCCAGCAGCTTTAACAGGGAGCGTGAAGCTTTCTTT. Its protein product is CASSFNREREAFF.

This clone has ten or more counts. This sample includes further DNA sequences coding for the same CDR3. The chain combines TRBV28 with TRBJ2-4; D possibly uses TRBD1 or TRBD2 (5 bases each). Germline values: CDR1 MDHEN, CDR2 SYDVKM. The CDR3 has 13 residues. V was pared by 3 bases and J by 5 bases, with 8 bases between. The CDR3 protein is CASSLGVENIQYF. The CDR3 region has the DNA TGTGCCAGCAGTTTGGGGGTCGAAAACATTCAGTACTTC.

The sample holds a few counts of this clone. The chain uses TRBV12-3 or TRBV12-4 and TRBJ2-7, with 7 bases aligning to TRBD2. Losses at the gene ends were 6 bases for V and 7 bases for J; bases not matched to a gene: 12. The CDR3 loop spans 14 amino acids. The CDR3 loop is CASSPMGLSSEQYF. The CDR3 coding sequence is TGTGCCAGCAGCCCGATGGGACTATCTAGTGAGCAGTACTTC.

This clone came up many times. The chain carries TRBV6-1 and TRBJ2-7, with D perhaps assigned TRBD1 or TRBD2 (5 bases each). Between the trimmed V and J ends, which lost 6 bases and 6 bases, there was a span of 18 bases. This CDR3 is built from 14 residues. CDR1 is MNHNS and CDR2 is SASEGT in the germline V gene. The CDR3 DNA reads as TGTGCCAGCAGGCAAATTGGACGGGGCTCCGAGCAGTACTTC. This encodes CASRQIGRGSEQYF.

As to this clone: An end of the junction does not agree with germline; a read error may underlie this. The J gene is TRBJ1-5, the V gene TRBV6-1, with D possibly matching TRBD1 (5 bases). The CDR3 consists of 16 residues. The V gene's germline CDR1 is MNHNS and CDR2 SASEGT. The CDR3 sequence is CASSAGNRGNNQTQHF. In DNA, the CDR3 is TGTGCCAGCAGTGCAGGGAATAGGGGAAACAATCAGACCCAGCATTTT.

This clone occurred many times. The chain carries TRBV19 and TRBJ2-7; 9 nucleotides line up with TRBD1. The germline V gene encodes CDR1 LNHDA and CDR2 SQIVND (reference sequence). The CDR3 length is 14 residues. The V and J ends lost 6 bases and 3 bases, in that order; junction bases with no gene match: 6. The CDR3: CASRASGQGYEQYF. CDR3 sequence (DNA): TGTGCCAGTAGAGCTTCGGGACAGGGCTACGAGCAGTACTTC.

Note on this clone: A much larger clone differs from this one at a single base, so this may be a read error. The chain has TRBV7-3 and TRBJ2-2; D is unclear. Per germline, CDR1 SGHTA and CDR2 FQGTGA. The CDR3 is made up of 14 amino acids. Trimming cost V 8 bases and J 9 bases, with 19 bases left between them. CDR3 DNA: TGTGCCAGCCGAGCCGGGTCTACTTCTTGGGAGCTGTTTTTT. Translated: CASRAGSTSWELFF.

There are many counts of this clone. This chain links TRBV9 with TRBJ2-1; TRBD2 matches at 14 bases. Per the germline V gene, CDR1 is SGDLS and CDR2 is YYNGEE. This CDR3 is built from 17 residues. Losses at the gene ends were 6 bases for V and 2 bases for J; bases not matched to a gene: 7. CDR3 in amino acids: CASTGTSGRSTYNEQFF. The CDR3 nucleotides are TGTGCCAGCACCGGGACTAGCGGGAGATCCACCTACAATGAGCAGTTCTTC.

This chain links TRBV20-1 with TRBJ2-6, with 9 nucleotides matching TRBD1. The J segment lost 0 bases and the V segment lost 6 bases, leaving 12 bases of the junction unmatched. Germline V gene sequence: CDR1 DFQATT, CDR2 SNEGSKA (reference sequence). The CDR3 is made up of 18 amino acids. The CDR3 DNA sequence: TGCAGTGCCCGTATCGGGACAGGGTCAATCTCTGGGGCCAACGTCCTGACTTTC. Translating it yields CSARIGTGSISGANVLTF.

Judged by abundance, this clone is medium-sized. The chain is built from TRBV12-3 or TRBV12-4 and TRBJ2-1, with no clear D. CDR3 length: 17 residues. Between the trimmed V and J ends, which lost 5 bases and 0 bases, there was a span of 17 bases. The CDR3 DNA is TGTGCCAGCAGTCCCAGAGCTGGCCGTGGCTCCTACAATGAGCAGTTCTTC. Amino acids: CASSPRAGRGSYNEQFF.